Listed below are T cell receptor beta chains from one sample, sequenced in a study of shared clonotypes between healthy human individuals. Sequenced by immunoSEQ multiplex PCR; TCRdb stores in-frame clones only, minus some. The sample lists about 2.4 million clones, approximately 92% occurring once. Sequencing was performed on naive CD4+ T cells sorted from blood. These receptors came from a young man in good health. Each CDR3 is given with its conserved first and last residue. D genes are given only for firm matches. Not every row has a clone size; where given, it reads once, few, many or a size class.

d_call clone_size j_call v_call cdr3_aa cdr3_nt
TRBD1 . TRBJ1-4 TRBV14 CASSTTGGGEKLFF TGTGCCAGCAGCACGACAGGGGGTGGAGAAAAACTGTTTTTT
TRBD1 . TRBJ1-5 TRBV6-1 CASSEEGAPTQPQHF TGTGCCAGCAGTGAAGAGGGGGCACCGACTCAGCCCCAGCATTTT
. . TRBJ2-7 TRBV7-2 CASSLAGFNEQYF TGTGCCAGCAGCTTGGCAGGGTTCAACGAGCAGTACTTC
. . TRBJ2-1 TRBV5-1 CASSSGGVGGDEQFF TGCGCCAGCAGCTCTGGAGGGGTTGGTGGTGATGAGCAGTTCTTC
. . TRBJ2-5 TRBV6-1 CASSFAEETQYF TGTGCCAGCAGTTTCGCTGAAGAGACCCAGTACTTC
. . TRBJ1-6 TRBV1 CTSSHESSYNSPLHF TGCACCAGCAGCCATGAGAGCTCCTATAATTCACCCCTCCACTTT
. . TRBJ2-1 TRBV7-9 CASSLVSVIHNEQFF TGTGCCAGCAGCTTAGTTTCAGTGATACACAATGAGCAGTTCTTC
TRBD1 . TRBJ2-1 TRBV5-1 CASGRQGNEQFF TGCGCCAGCGGGAGACAGGGCAATGAGCAGTTCTTC
. . TRBJ2-2 TRBV9 CASSVASVVPGTGELFF TGTGCCAGCAGCGTAGCTTCCGTTGTCCCTGGGACCGGGGAGCTGTTTTTT
. . TRBJ2-7 TRBV7-9 CASSPLRDRASYEQYF TGTGCCAGCAGCCCCCTGAGAGATCGAGCGTCCTACGAGCAGTACTTC
. . TRBJ1-3 TRBV27 CASSPLTGYGNTIYF TGTGCCAGCAGCCCCCTAACAGGGTATGGAAACACCATATATTTT
TRBD1 . TRBJ2-1 TRBV4-3 CASSQEGTVFYNEQFF TGCGCCAGCAGCCAAGAGGGGACAGTTTTCTACAATGAGCAGTTCTTC
TRBD2 . TRBJ2-7 TRBV10-3 CAISQLAGNYEQYF TGTGCCATCAGTCAACTAGCGGGCAACTACGAGCAGTACTTC
. . TRBJ2-7 TRBV6-5 CASKQAGDYEQYF TGTGCCAGCAAACAGGCCGGGGACTACGAGCAGTACTTC
. . TRBJ2-2 TRBV21-1 CASSGGTGELFF TGTGCCAGCAGCGGAGGAACCGGGGAGCTGTTTTTT
TRBD1 . TRBJ1-2 TRBV4-1 CASSQDSVVVGTGFGYTF TGCGCCAGCAGCCAAGATTCTGTTGTTGTGGGGACAGGCTTCGGCTACACCTTC
. . TRBJ2-7 TRBV30 CAWLPGYEQYF TGTGCCTGGCTACCGGGGTACGAGCAGTACTTC
TRBD2 once TRBJ2-3 TRBV7-2 CASSLDSAGADTQYF TGTGCCAGCAGCTTAGACAGCGCGGGAGCAGATACGCAGTATTTT
. . TRBJ1-2 TRBV7-2 CASSLTATTGSYGYTF TGTGCCAGCAGCTTAACCGCCACAACAGGGTCCTATGGCTACACCTTC
. once TRBJ2-2 TRBV25-1 CASSEWGRTGELFF TGTGCCAGCAGTGAATGGGGACGCACCGGGGAGCTGTTTTTT
. few TRBJ2-2 TRBV30 CAWGEWNTGELFF TGTGCCTGGGGGGAGTGGAACACCGGGGAGCTGTTTTTT
TRBD1 once TRBJ1-1 TRBV6-5 CASSSRTGWGNTEAFF TGTGCCAGCAGTTCTCGGACAGGGTGGGGGAACACTGAAGCTTTCTTT
TRBD1 . TRBJ2-7 TRBV28 CASSSPDRGYEQYF TGTGCCAGCAGTTCCCCGGACAGGGGGTACGAGCAGTACTTC
TRBD2 . TRBJ2-7 TRBV7-2 CASSSRGLASYEQYF TGTGCCAGCAGCTCGCGAGGACTAGCGAGCTACGAGCAGTACTTC
. . TRBJ2-3 TRBV2 CASSGFIRVGDTQYF TGTGCCAGCAGTGGGTTCATCAGGGTAGGTGATACGCAGTATTTT
TRBD2 . TRBJ2-2 TRBV4-1 CASSPSGGSNTGELFF TGCGCCAGCAGCCCAAGCGGCGGGAGTAACACCGGGGAGCTGTTTTTT
TRBD2 once TRBJ2-1 TRBV18 CASSPISGSAYNEQFF TGTGCCAGCTCACCGATTAGCGGGAGCGCCTACAATGAGCAGTTCTTC
. once TRBJ2-1 TRBV5-1 CASSQGSSYNEQFF TGCGCCAGCAGCCAGGGGAGTTCCTACAATGAGCAGTTCTTC
. . TRBJ1-2 TRBV9 CASSGEGHKDNYGYTF TGTGCCAGCAGCGGGGAGGGACACAAGGATAACTATGGCTACACCTTC
TRBD1 . TRBJ1-5 TRBV7-9 CASSSDDGTGIRPQHF TGTGCCAGCAGCAGTGACGACGGGACAGGGATTCGGCCCCAGCATTTT
. . TRBJ2-7 TRBV21-1 CASSKLGTPLTSGPEGFYEQYF TGTGCCAGCAGCAAGCTCGGGACTCCCCTTACTAGCGGCCCGGAAGGTTTCTACGAGCAGTACTTC
. . TRBJ2-1 TRBV6-1 CASRAGTYNEQFF TGTGCCAGCAGGGCCGGGACCTACAATGAGCAGTTCTTC
. . TRBJ1-2 TRBV4-1 CASSQDATDDYGYTF TGCGCCAGCAGCCAAGATGCGACCGACGATTATGGCTACACCTTC
. . TRBJ2-7 TRBV7-6 CASSFNLLGEQYF TGTGCCAGCAGCTTTAACCTCCTCGGCGAGCAGTACTTC
TRBD1 . TRBJ2-3 TRBV2 CASSEGTGGTDTQYF TGTGCCAGCAGTGAAGGGACAGGAGGCACAGATACGCAGTATTTT
. . TRBJ2-3 TRBV30 CAGGLGHLTDTQYF TGTGCCGGCGGGCTGGGGCATCTCACAGATACGCAGTATTTT
. . TRBJ1-6 TRBV4-1 CASSQSSPPQGIGSPLHF TGCGCCAGCAGCCAATCTTCCCCCCCCCAGGGGATAGGATCACCCCTCCACTTT